The sequence of this T cell receptor beta chain was determined in a study of shared clonotypes between healthy human individuals. Details on this clone: Its antigen is currently unknown.

The repertoire was sequenced with immunoSEQ multiplex PCR; TCRdb's copy has only in-frame clones and lacks some. This table has roughly 2.2 million clones, 85% to 95% appearing once. Nashville, Tennessee was home to all donors, who were Caucasian adults. CD45RA-negative memory and CD45RA+ naive subsets were split from the CD4+ cells. Germline V gene lookup returns CDR1 MDHEN and CDR2 SYDVKM. This CDR3 contains 14 residues. The V end lost 5 bases, the J end lost 2 bases, and 12 bases lay between the germline ends. Study-wide points: Lower generation probabilities were found for non-shared clonotypes than for those shared by all four donors.

The specimen sequenced was naive CD4+ T cells from PBMCs. Subset meaning: CD45RA+ positively selected. The rearrangement uses TRBV28 and TRBJ1-2; D is uncertain. This clonotype originated in a man aged 18 to 30 in good health. Some clones in this sample may be carry-over from other donors' samples. The CDR3 is CASSPTKGNYGYTF. Here the CDR3 DNA reads TGTGCCAGCAGTCCTACCAAAGGGAACTATGGCTACACCTTC.